This T cell receptor beta chain emerged from a study of blood T cell repertoires in COVID-19. The CDR3 covers 14 residues. The germline V gene has CDR1 MDHEN and CDR2 SYDVKM. V lost 4 bases and J 7 bases, leaving 16 bases between the germline ends. Here immunoSEQ multiplex PCR was the method, and the copy in TCRdb shows in-frame clones only, minus some. Of 370,000 or so clones in the sample, approximately 80% were seen once. The V call is TRBV28, the J call TRBJ1-2, with D unresolved. Material: peripheral blood. The TCR sequence derives from a human donor with acute or convalescent COVID-19. The donor label of this sample is uncertain. The CDR3 region has the DNA TGTGCCAGCAGTTACCCCACCCCCCAACTTGGCTACACCTTC. Translated: CASSYPTPQLGYTF.